A single sample is the source of the 28 T cell receptor beta chains below, sequenced in a study of T cells in localized non-small cell lung cancer. Libraries were prepared by immunoSEQ multiplex PCR; TCRdb keeps only in-frame clonotypes and omits some of them. Here the sample spans some 82,000 clones, roughly 75% being singletons. The sample was PBMCs, taken before any cancer treatment. The source is a man aged 35 to 69 with stage II squamous cell lung carcinoma.

The rearrangement links TRBV4-1 to TRBJ2-3; 14 bases line up with TRBD2. Trimming at V came to 3 bases and at J to 0 bases, leaving 11 bases not matched to a gene. In germline, CDR1 is MGHRA, CDR2 YSYEKL. This CDR3 has 20 amino acids. CDR3 coding DNA: TGCGCCAGCAGCCACATTAGGACTAGCGGGAGGCCCTCTAGCACAGATACGCAGTATTTT. Residues: CASSHIRTSGRPSSTDTQYF.

As regards this clone: Compared with germline, one end of the junction differs, possibly owing to a read error. This chain links TRBV28 with TRBJ1-2, with D uncertain. Germline V gene data show CDR1 as MDHEN and CDR2 as SYDVKM. CDR3 length: 11 residues. The CDR3 loop is CASSLGRFHHF. The CDR3 coding sequence is TGTGCCAGCAGTTTAGGGCGGTTCCATCACTTC.

The chain has TRBV28 and TRBJ1-4; 7 bases map to TRBD1. The junction had 6 bases not matched to a gene; V was cut back by 7 bases and J by 7 bases. This CDR3 region has 13 residues. CDR1 and CDR2 (germline): MDHEN, SYDVKM. CDR3 loop: CASKTGYAEKLFF. In nucleotides, the CDR3 is TGTGCCAGCAAGACAGGGTATGCTGAAAAACTGTTTTTT.

This chain connects TRBV30 to TRBJ2-7, with TRBD1 as a possible D gene (5 bases). Germline lookup yields CDR1 GTSNPN and CDR2 SVGIG (reference sequence). The V end lost 0 bases, the J end lost 9 bases, and 15 bases lay between the germline ends. This CDR3 comprises 13 residues. In DNA, the CDR3 is TGTGCCTGGAGTGTCGGACAAGGGCAGGTGCAGTACTTC. Its translation is CAWSVGQGQVQYF. Looking up the rest from reference TRBV30 and TRBJ2-7 gives the full variable domain: SQTIHQWPATLVQPVGSPLSLECTVEGTSNPNLYWYRQAAGRGLQLLFYSVGIGQISSEVPQNLSASRPQDRQFILSSKKLLLSDSGFYLCAWSVGQGQVQYFGPGTRLTVT.

The rearrangement joins TRBV28 to TRBJ2-7; 8 nucleotides align to TRBD1. V was clipped by 2 bases and J by 3 bases; unmatched bases: 9. The V gene's germline CDR1 is MDHEN and CDR2 SYDVKM. The CDR3 is 16 amino acids. The CDR3 reads CASSLTTGGLFYEQYF. The CDR3 nucleotides read TGTGCCAGCAGTTTAACAACAGGGGGGCTCTTCTACGAGCAGTACTTC.

The chain joins TRBV7-9 to TRBJ2-2; D is uncertain. The CDR3 extends over 14 amino acids. CDR1 is SEHNR and CDR2 is FQNEAQ in the germline V gene (reference sequence). V was trimmed by 6 bases and J by 1 base, leaving 9 bases between them. This CDR3 reads CASRLTGNTGELFF. In DNA form, the CDR3 reads TGTGCCAGCAGACTTACGGGGAACACCGGGGAGCTGTTTTTT. Drawing the rest from reference TRBV7-9 and TRBJ2-2, the complete variable domain is DTGVSQNPRHKITKRGQNVTFRCDPISEHNRLYWYRQTLGQGPEFLTYFQNEAQLEKSRLLSDRFSAERPKGSFSTLEIQRTEQGDSAMYLCASRLTGNTGELFFGEGSRLTVL.

The chain recombines TRBV28 with TRBJ1-5; TRBD1 agrees at 10 bases. The CDR3 runs to 16 residues. Germline assignment: CDR1 MDHEN and CDR2 SYDVKM. The V segment lost 3 bases and the J segment 7 bases; nucleotides outside the gene matches: 9. The CDR3 region has the DNA TGTGCCAGCAGTTTCTCAGACAGGGGGCTAGGACAGCCCCAGCATTTT. Translating it yields CASSFSDRGLGQPQHF.

The rearrangement links TRBV10-2 to TRBJ2-7; no firm D call. Germline loops: CDR1 WSHSY, CDR2 SAAADI. V was clipped by 3 bases and J by 2 bases, with 2 bases between them. The CDR3 loop spans 11 amino acids. The CDR3, as DNA: TGCGCCAGCAGTGATACCTACGAGCAGTACTTC. It encodes CASSDTYEQYF.

This chain connects TRBV5-4 to TRBJ1-3; D gene uncertain. Trimming cost V 6 bases and J 0 bases, with 7 bases left between them. Germline V gene lookup returns CDR1 SGHNT and CDR2 YYREEE (reference sequence). The CDR3 has 13 residues. CDR3 in DNA: TGTGCCAGCAAAACAGTCTCTGGAAACACCATATATTTT. Translated, it gives CASKTVSGNTIYF.

The V call is TRBV28, the J call TRBJ2-7; D is uncertain. With 8 bases removed from V and 4 bases from J, the gap between germline ends came to 12 bases. CDR1 is MDHEN and CDR2 is SYDVKM in the germline V gene. The CDR3 extends over 12 amino acids. The CDR3 region is CASGAGPYEQYF. Written as DNA, the CDR3 is TGTGCCAGCGGCGCAGGACCTTACGAGCAGTACTTC.

This clone was counted a single time. The gene calls are TRBV15 and TRBJ1-6; no definite D call. V dropped 6 bases and J dropped 7 bases, with 10 bases sitting between them. The CDR3 covers 13 residues. CDR1 is LNHNV, CDR2 YYDKDF, per germline (reference sequence). CDR3 loop: CATRGPGNSPLHF. In DNA form, the CDR3 reads TGTGCCACCAGAGGCCCGGGGAATTCACCCCTCCACTTT.

The CDR3 region is CASSLSRTGGAQYF. CDR3 nucleotides: TGTGCCAGCAGCTTATCGAGGACAGGGGGAGCCCAGTACTTC. This chain connects TRBV11-1 to TRBJ2-5; TRBD1 matches 10 bases. Per the germline V gene, CDR1 is SGHAT and CDR2 is FQDESV (reference sequence). The CDR3 totals 14 residues. The J segment lost 9 bases and the V segment lost 2 bases, leaving 6 bases of the junction unmatched. The complete variable domain, with remaining parts taken from reference TRBV11-1 and TRBJ2-5, reads EAEVAQSPRYKITEKSQAVAFWCDPISGHATLYWYRQILGQGPELLVQFQDESVVDDSQLPKDRFSAERLKGVDSTLKIQPAELGDSAMYLCASSLSRTGGAQYFGPGTRLLVL.

This clone is medium-sized within its sample. V is TRBV5-4 and J is TRBJ1-4, with a possible D match to TRBD1 (6 bases). CDR3 size: 15 residues. Trimming took 4 bases from V and 1 from J, leaving 11 bases between them. CDR1 and CDR2 (germline): SGHNT, YYREEE (reference sequence). Here the CDR3 DNA reads TGTGCCAGCAGCCGCAGGGGTGGAACTAATGAAAAACTGTTTTTT. Translated: CASSRRGGTNEKLFF. The whole variable domain, filled in from reference TRBV5-4 and TRBJ1-4, reads ETGVTQSPTHLIKTRGQQVTLRCSSQSGHNTVSWYQQALGQGPQFIFQYYREEENGRGNFPPRFSGLQFPNYSSELNVNALELDDSALYLCASSRRGGTNEKLFFGSGTQLSVL.

The rearrangement uses TRBV6-5 and TRBJ2-5, with 8 bases identical to TRBD2. With V trimmed by 2 bases and J by 5 bases, 10 bases remained unmatched. Germline-derived CDR1 and CDR2 are MNHEY and SVGAGI. CDR3 size: 16 residues. CDR3 residues: CASSYDLGLALETQYF. The DNA for the CDR3 is TGTGCCAGCAGTTACGATCTCGGACTAGCTTTGGAGACCCAGTACTTC.

V and J are TRBV7-2 and TRBJ1-2; 7 bases line up with TRBD1. CDR3 size: 14 residues. After removal of 1 base from V and 8 bases from J, the junction contained 7 bases not matched to a gene. Germline lookup yields CDR1 SGHTA and CDR2 FQGNSA. The chain's CDR3 is CASSLGQGMAGYTF. The CDR3 nucleotides read TGTGCCAGCAGCTTAGGACAGGGAATGGCGGGCTACACCTTC.

This clone was counted once. The rearrangement uses TRBV6-6 and TRBJ2-1; possibly TRBD1 or TRBD2 for D (5 bases each). The CDR3 is 11 residues long. The V gene's germline CDR1 is MNHNY and CDR2 SVGAGI (reference sequence). The V gene lost 2 bases and the J gene lost 9 bases, with 5 bases spanning the gap. The CDR3 region is CASSYGGEQFF. The CDR3 coding sequence is TGTGCCAGCAGTTACGGGGGTGAGCAGTTCTTC.

This clone was picked up one time. This chain connects TRBV2 to TRBJ1-3; no clear D. The CDR3 totals 13 residues. V lost 5 bases to trimming and J lost 4 bases, with 9 bases between them. The germline CDR1 and CDR2 sequences are SNHLY and FYNNEI. CDR3 amino acids: CASSSDGGNTIYF. The CDR3 bases are TGTGCCAGCAGTTCCGACGGGGGAAACACCATATATTTT.

This sequence joins TRBV9 and TRBJ2-5, with 7 bases identical to TRBD2. Germline-derived CDR1 and CDR2 are SGDLS and YYNGEE. The CDR3 has 15 amino acids. V dropped 4 bases and J dropped 4; count of bases not matched to a gene: 10. The CDR3: CASSPLRPGGETQYF. In nucleotides, the CDR3 is TGTGCCAGCAGCCCCCTGAGGCCGGGAGGAGAGACCCAGTACTTC.

This chain links TRBV6-5 with TRBJ1-1, with 8 bases aligning to TRBD1. V was clipped by 0 bases and J by 1 base; unmatched bases: 1. This CDR3 contains 15 residues. The germline V gene encodes CDR1 MNHEY and CDR2 SVGAGI. CDR3 residues: CASSYSGTGNTEAFF. The DNA for the CDR3 is TGTGCCAGCAGTTACTCAGGGACAGGGAACACTGAAGCTTTCTTT.

The CDR3 region is CASSYKDSNQPQHF. In DNA, the CDR3 is TGTGCCAGCAGTTATAAGGACAGCAATCAGCCCCAGCATTTT. The chain joins TRBV27 to TRBJ1-5; no definite D call. Germline V CDR1 and CDR2: MNHEY, SMNVEV (reference sequence). The CDR3 length is 14 residues. The V end was cut by 4 bases, the J end by 1 base, with 8 bases between.

This sequence joins TRBV20-1 and TRBJ2-1; no firm D call. The CDR3 totals 11 residues. V lost 6 bases, J lost 7 bases, and 10 bases lay in between. Germline assignment: CDR1 DFQATT and CDR2 SNEGSKA (reference sequence). The CDR3 region is CSAQEWNEQFF. CDR3 sequence (DNA): TGCAGTGCGCAGGAGTGGAATGAGCAGTTCTTC.

This rearrangement joins TRBV4-3 to TRBJ1-2, with 9 bases matching TRBD1. Per the germline V gene, CDR1 is LGHNA and CDR2 is YSLEER. CDR3 length equals 15 residues. V trimming: 1 base; J trimming: 0 bases; junction bases outside the gene matches: 0. DNA for the CDR3: TGCGCCAGCAGCCAAGGGACAGGGGCTAACTATGGCTACACCTTC. Amino acids: CASSQGTGANYGYTF.

This clone turned up a few times. The CDR3 region is CASSGPGQGDYGYTF. Here the CDR3 DNA reads TGTGCCAGCAGTGGTCCGGGACAGGGGGACTATGGCTACACCTTC. The rearrangement links TRBV25-1 to TRBJ1-2, with 11 bases aligning to TRBD1. The germline CDR1 and CDR2 sequences are MGHDK and SYGVNS. Trimming took 4 bases from V and 3 from J; bases not matched to a gene: 4. This CDR3 has 15 amino acids.

This clone was detected a few times. The V call is TRBV9, the J call TRBJ1-5; D may be TRBD1 (6 bases). Trimming cost V 0 bases and J 8 bases, with 12 bases left between them. The CDR3 contains 14 residues. Germline CDR1 reads SGDLS; CDR2 reads YYNGEE. Written as DNA, the CDR3 is TGTGCCAGCAGCGTAGACGGGGGCATGGAGCCCCAGCATTTT. The encoded protein is CASSVDGGMEPQHF.

The rearrangement uses TRBV28 and TRBJ2-1; tentative D call: TRBD1 (6 bases). CDR1 and CDR2 from the germline V gene are MDHEN and SYDVKM. The V end was cut by 1 base, the J end by 10 bases, with 20 bases between. The CDR3 loop spans 16 amino acids. CDR3 protein: CASSLSGQGTSGEQFF. Written as DNA, the CDR3 is TGTGCCAGCAGTTTATCGGGGCAGGGGACATCCGGGGAGCAGTTCTTC.

This clone occurred a few times. The CDR3 coding sequence is TGTGCCAGTAGCCCCTCTGTTGGTTCACCCCTCCACTTT. This codes for CASSPSVGSPLHF. This chain uses TRBV19 with TRBJ1-6; the D is unclear. Per the germline V gene, CDR1 is LNHDA and CDR2 is SQIVND (reference sequence). The CDR3 loop spans 13 amino acids. The V end lost 6 bases, the J end lost 9 bases, and 12 bases lay between the germline ends.

This clone has just one count. V gene TRBV11-1 combines with J gene TRBJ2-7; 9 nucleotides match TRBD1. In germline, CDR1 is SGHAT, CDR2 FQDESV (reference sequence). The CDR3 sequence is 14 residues long. V trimming: 5 bases; J trimming: 2 bases; junction bases outside the gene matches: 4. The CDR3 protein is CASSIGTGPYEQYF. CDR3 DNA: TGTGCCAGCAGCATAGGGACAGGGCCCTACGAGCAGTACTTC.

V is TRBV27 and J is TRBJ2-1; 7 bases map to TRBD2. After removal of 2 bases from V and 0 bases from J, the junction contained 4 bases not matched to a gene. The CDR3 is 16 amino acids. Germline CDR1 MNHEY, CDR2 SMNVEV (reference sequence). In DNA form, the CDR3 reads TGTGCCAGCAGTTTAAGGCTAGCGGCCTCCTACAATGAGCAGTTCTTC. This translates into CASSLRLAASYNEQFF.